This is a list of T cell receptor beta chains from one sample in a study of shared clonotypes between healthy human individuals. Clones were read by immunoSEQ multiplex PCR, and TCRdb kept only the in-frame ones, dropping some. The profile covers about 2.4 million clones, with roughly 93% appearing a single time and about 0.39% taken by the ten largest. Sequencing was done on a sample of naive CD4+ T cells from PBMCs. The receptor set was obtained from a man aged 18-30 years in good health. Some clones in this sample may be carry-over from other donors' samples. Both conserved end residues are part of each CDR3. Each record gives: clone size, J gene, V gene, D gene, CDR3 DNA, CDR3 protein. The D gene is left open where the match is weak. Not all rows give a size; the values are once, few, many and, for expanded clones, a class.

- | TRBJ1-4 | TRBV6-1 | - | TGTGCCAGCAGTGTTGTGAGGGGTCCTGAAAAACTGTTTTTT | CASSVVRGPEKLFF
- | TRBJ2-1 | TRBV6-5 | - | TGTGCCAGCAGTTACTGGGGCGGGAACTCCTACAATGAGCAGTTCTTC | CASSYWGGNSYNEQFF
- | TRBJ1-1 | TRBV6-1 | - | TGTGCCAGCAGTGACAGGGTCACTGAAGCTTTCTTT | CASSDRVTEAFF
- | TRBJ2-2 | TRBV9 | TRBD2 | TGTGCCAGCAGCGTAGGGGCTAGCGGGAGAACTGGCGCCGGGGAGCTGTTTTTT | CASSVGASGRTGAGELFF
- | TRBJ2-7 | TRBV7-9 | - | TGTGCCAGCAGCTTCGGTCGCGGAGTCCTCTACGAGCAGTACTTC | CASSFGRGVLYEQYF
- | TRBJ1-2 | TRBV28 | TRBD1 | TGTGCCAGCAGCTACAGGGGCTTCAACTATGGCTACACCTTC | CASSYRGFNYGYTF
- | TRBJ2-7 | TRBV6-1 | - | TGTGCCAGCAGTGAATATCGTGTAAACTACGAGCAGTACTTC | CASSEYRVNYEQYF
- | TRBJ1-6 | TRBV5-1 | - | TGCGCCAGCAGCTTGTTTCCGGCATCAAATTCACCCCTCCACTTT | CASSLFPASNSPLHF
few | TRBJ1-4 | TRBV4-1 | TRBD1 | TGCGCCAGCAGCCAGACAGGGGGCGGGGAAAAACTGTTTTTT | CASSQTGGGEKLFF
- | TRBJ2-3 | TRBV7-3 | TRBD2 | TGTGCCAGCAGCCGGGGGGGACTAGCGACAGATACGCAGTATTTT | CASSRGGLATDTQYF
once | TRBJ2-1 | TRBV15 | TRBD1 | TGTGCCACCAGCAGAGGGGGACAGGCCAATGAGCAGTTCTTC | CATSRGGQANEQFF
- | TRBJ2-2 | TRBV5-4 | - | TGTGCCAGCACCCTTTCTGGGGGCTCGGTTACCGGGGAGCTGTTTTTT | CASTLSGGSVTGELFF
once | TRBJ1-1 | TRBV15 | TRBD1 | TGTGCCACCAGCAGACCCGGGACAGAAAAGGCGGGCACTGAAGCTTTCTTT | CATSRPGTEKAGTEAFF
once | TRBJ2-7 | TRBV28 | - | TGTGCCAGCAGTTTGACCCAGGGGGGCGAGCAGTACTTC | CASSLTQGGEQYF
- | TRBJ2-2 | TRBV7-2 | - | TGTGCCAGCAGCTTGCTGAGACTTAACACCGGGGAGCTGTTTTTT | CASSLLRLNTGELFF
- | TRBJ1-1 | TRBV19 | TRBD1 | TGTGCCAGTAGATACAGGGGACCCAACACTGAAGCTTTCTTT | CASRYRGPNTEAFF
once | TRBJ1-5 | TRBV27 | TRBD1 | TGTGCCAGCAGTCTCCGGGACAGGGCACAGCCCCAGCATTTT | CASSLRDRAQPQHF
- | TRBJ2-5 | TRBV5-1 | TRBD1 | TGCGCCAGCAGCCGGACAGGACCAAAGAACCAAGAGACCCAGTACTTC | CASSRTGPKNQETQYF
- | TRBJ1-4 | TRBV5-1 | - | TGCGCCAGCAGCCAGCAGGGGCTCACTAATGAAAAACTGTTTTTT | CASSQQGLTNEKLFF
- | TRBJ2-7 | TRBV2 | - | TGTGCCAGCAGCTACGTCCAGAGGCGGGACGAGCAGTACTTC | CASSYVQRRDEQYF
- | TRBJ1-3 | TRBV2 | - | TGTGCCAGCAGAGAAAGGGGAACTGGAAACACCATATATTTT | CASRERGTGNTIYF
- | TRBJ2-7 | TRBV11-2 | - | TGTGCCAGCAGCTTAGGAGCACCGATTGGGGAGCAGTACTTC | CASSLGAPIGEQYF
- | TRBJ1-6 | TRBV11-1 | TRBD1 | TGTGCCAGCAGCTTAAAGGGACAGGGGGCTTCACCCCTCCACTTT | CASSLKGQGASPLHF
- | TRBJ2-1 | TRBV7-3 | - | TGTGCCAGCAGCATAGCCGGGGCTCAGAACACGGGTGAGCAGTTCTTC | CASSIAGAQNTGEQFF
- | TRBJ2-5 | TRBV5-1 | TRBD1 | TGCGCCAGCAGCCCTGGTGGGACAGGGGACGGAAGCCTTCAAGAGACCCAGTACTTC | CASSPGGTGDGSLQETQYF
- | TRBJ2-2 | TRBV18 | - | TGTGCCAGCTCACCATCGACGGTGAACACCGGGGAGCTGTTTTTT | CASSPSTVNTGELFF
- | TRBJ1-3 | TRBV7-2 | - | TGTGCCAGCAGCCCGAGGGCAGGGATAGACACCATATATTTT | CASSPRAGIDTIYF
few | TRBJ1-2 | TRBV9 | - | TGTGCCAGCAGCCCCCGGGCGGGCTACCTTAACTATGGCTACACCTTC | CASSPRAGYLNYGYTF
- | TRBJ2-1 | TRBV11-3 | - | TGTGCCAGCAGCCCGATGGGATACAATGAGCAGTTCTTC | CASSPMGYNEQFF